Following are 22 T cell receptor beta chains from one sample sequenced in a study of PD-1 blockade in classical Hodgkin lymphoma. Each patient's relapse followed autologous stem cell transplantation, and brentuximab vedotin exposure varied. Using immunoSEQ multiplex PCR, the repertoire was profiled, and TCRdb retains in-frame clones only, with some absent. The sample records about 150,000 clones, 78% being singletons. The sample was peripheral blood mononuclear cells (PBMCs), taken before the second cycle of nivolumab. These TCRs come from a human donor with classical Hodgkin lymphoma.

V gene TRBV5-5 combines with J gene TRBJ2-7; D call uncertain. V was cut by 0 bases and J by 0 bases, with 7 bases left in between. CDR1 is SGHKS and CDR2 is YYEKEE in the germline V gene (reference sequence). This CDR3 is built from 14 residues. The CDR3 loop is CASSLGLLSYEQYF. The CDR3 DNA sequence: TGTGCCAGCAGCTTGGGACTCCTCTCCTACGAGCAGTACTTC. The variable domain in full, with the rest retrieved from reference TRBV5-5 and TRBJ2-7, is DAGVTQSPTHLIKTRGQQVTLRCSPISGHKSVSWYQQVLGQGPQFIFQYYEKEERGRGNFPDRFSARQFPNYSSELNVNALLLGDSALYLCASSLGLLSYEQYFGPGTRLTVT.

This rearrangement joins TRBV28 to TRBJ2-3, with 11 bases identical to TRBD2. The junction had 11 bases not matched to a gene; V was cut back by 6 bases and J by 0 bases. Germline V CDR1 and CDR2: MDHEN, SYDVKM. The CDR3 runs to 18 residues. The CDR3 spells CASSLGLAGRLSTDTQYF. The DNA of the CDR3 is TGTGCCAGCAGCTTAGGACTAGCGGGCCGCCTTAGCACAGATACGCAGTATTTT.

This chain connects TRBV6-6 to TRBJ1-1, with a weak D call TRBD1 (6 bases). Germline CDR1 reads MNHNY; CDR2 reads SVGAGI (reference sequence). CDR3 length: 12 residues. V lost 10 bases to trimming and J lost 6 bases, with 15 bases between them. The CDR3 DNA follows: TGTGCCACCAACAGGGAGGGCTCTGAAGCTTTCTTT. Encoded protein: CATNREGSEAFF.

The chain carries TRBV6-5 and TRBJ1-5; TRBD1 is a possible D gene (5 bases). With 2 bases removed from V and 11 bases from J, the gap between germline ends came to 13 bases. The CDR3 totals 13 residues. Germline V gene lookup returns CDR1 MNHEY and CDR2 SVGAGI. The CDR3 region is CASSYRRESAQHF. CDR3 nucleotides: TGTGCCAGCAGTTACCGCAGGGAATCAGCCCAGCATTTT.

J is TRBJ2-3 and V is TRBV5-6; 13 bases agree with TRBD2. Losses at the gene ends were 3 bases for V and 4 bases for J; bases not matched to a gene: 8. Germline assignment: CDR1 SGHDT and CDR2 YYEEEE. The CDR3 consists of 17 residues. The chain's CDR3 is CASSSPGLAGVSDTQYF. In DNA form, the CDR3 reads TGTGCCAGCAGCTCTCCTGGACTAGCGGGAGTCTCAGATACGCAGTATTTT.

The rearrangement links TRBV7-9 to TRBJ1-2, with D possibly matching TRBD1 (6 bases). CDR3 length: 17 residues. The germline V gene has CDR1 SEHNR and CDR2 FQNEAQ (reference sequence). The V end was cut by 3 bases, the J end by 4 bases, with 21 bases between. The CDR3 spells CASSFLGGGWSTYGYTF. The CDR3 DNA reads TGTGCCAGCAGCTTTCTCGGAGGGGGGTGGTCGACCTATGGCTACACCTTC.

The V gene is TRBV6-4, the J gene TRBJ1-5, with D possibly matching TRBD1 (5 bases). The CDR3 has 16 amino acids. V lost 5 bases to trimming and J lost 0 bases, with 14 bases between them. Germline V gene lookup returns CDR1 MRHNA and CDR2 SNTAGT. Here the CDR3 DNA reads TGTGCCAGCAGTAACCGGGACTGGAATAGCAATCAGCCCCAGCATTTT. Encoded protein: CASSNRDWNSNQPQHF.

The genes are TRBV19 and TRBJ2-7, with TRBD1 as a possible D gene (5 bases). Trimming removed 3 bases at V and 0 bases at J, with 9 bases between. CDR3 length: 14 amino acids. Germline lookup yields CDR1 LNHDA and CDR2 SQIVND (reference sequence). The chain's CDR3 is CASSMTQGSYEQYF. As DNA, the CDR3 is TGTGCCAGTAGTATGACTCAGGGCTCCTACGAGCAGTACTTC.

The rearrangement uses TRBV7-9 and TRBJ1-1; 10 bases map to TRBD1. The V and J ends lost 3 bases and 3 bases, in that order; junction bases with no gene match: 10. This CDR3 region has 17 residues. In germline, CDR1 is SEHNR, CDR2 FQNEAQ (reference sequence). The CDR3 sequence is CASSLDLYGTGDTEAFF. CDR3 in DNA: TGTGCCAGCAGCTTGGATCTCTACGGGACAGGGGACACTGAAGCTTTCTTT.

The J gene is TRBJ1-5, the V gene TRBV18; the D gene is possibly TRBD1 (5 bases). This CDR3 comprises 14 residues. Trimming stripped 3 bases from V and 3 bases from J, with 9 bases between. Germline lookup yields CDR1 KGHSH and CDR2 LQKENI. The CDR3 here is CASSPSGYNQPQHF. Written as DNA, the CDR3 is TGTGCCAGCTCACCCTCAGGGTACAATCAGCCCCAGCATTTT.

This chain links TRBV5-6 with TRBJ2-2; a possible D gene is TRBD1 (6 bases). The CDR3 has 15 amino acids. The V and J ends lost 0 bases and 1 base respectively, with 7 bases between them. Germline V gene sequence: CDR1 SGHDT, CDR2 YYEEEE. The chain's CDR3 is CASSLVGQNTGELFF. CDR3 DNA: TGTGCCAGCAGCTTGGTGGGACAGAACACCGGGGAGCTGTTTTTT.

In its sample, this clone was seen a few times. The chain recombines TRBV5-4 with TRBJ1-6, with a tentative D call TRBD1 (6 bases). Germline V lookup: CDR1 SGHNT, CDR2 YYREEE (reference sequence). The CDR3 totals 14 residues. Trimming took off 4 bases at V and 7 bases at J, with 12 bases between the two ends. In DNA, the CDR3 is TGTGCCAGCAGCCTGGACAGTCTGAATTCACCCCTCCACTTT. It is translated as CASSLDSLNSPLHF.

About this clone: Because the CDR3's place on the DNA is in doubt, the DNA is left out and the CDR3 is given as listed by TCRdb. The chain has TRBV4-3 and TRBJ1-1; no check of the table's D call, TRBD1, against the DNA was made. CDR1 LGHNA and CDR2 YSLEER come from the germline V gene. The CDR3 adds up to 13 amino acids, both ends counted. The chain's CDR3 is CASSGSFGQGAFF.

This sequence joins TRBV5-4 and TRBJ1-4; 7 positions agree with TRBD1. The germline gives CDR1 SGHNT, CDR2 YYREEE (reference sequence). CDR3 length: 16 residues. V shed 1 base and J 3 bases; nucleotides not matched to a gene: 6. The CDR3 spells CASSLLTGVSNEKLFF. The CDR3 nucleotides are TGTGCCAGCAGCTTGCTTACAGGGGTATCTAATGAAAAACTGTTTTTT.

The chain links TRBV19 to TRBJ2-1, with D unresolved. CDR1 is LNHDA and CDR2 is SQIVND in the germline V gene (reference sequence). CDR3 size: 15 residues. V dropped 11 bases and J dropped 0 bases, with 17 bases sitting between them. CDR3 in DNA: TGTGCCTCTAAATGGAGTGTCGGCTCCTACAATGAGCAGTTCTTC. Amino acid sequence: CASKWSVGSYNEQFF.

The count of this clone is one. The chain is built from TRBV5-1 and TRBJ1-1; no clear D gene. V was shortened by 4 bases and J by 3 bases, with 10 bases between the two germline ends. Germline values: CDR1 SGHRS, CDR2 YFSETQ. The CDR3 length is 13 residues. The CDR3 region is CASSTLRDTEAFF. The CDR3 DNA is TGCGCCAGCAGCACTCTTAGGGACACTGAAGCTTTCTTT.

V is TRBV6-5 and J is TRBJ1-1; no definite D call. Between the trimmed V and J ends, which lost 0 bases and 5 bases, there was a span of 13 bases. Per germline, CDR1 MNHEY and CDR2 SVGAGI. This CDR3 spans 15 amino acids. The CDR3 reads CASSYSDLDSTEAFF. For the CDR3, the DNA is TGTGCCAGCAGTTACTCGGACCTCGATTCAACTGAAGCTTTCTTT.

The V and J genes are TRBV10-3 and TRBJ2-3, with D perhaps matching TRBD2 (5 bases). In germline, CDR1 is ENHRY, CDR2 SYGVKD. The CDR3 extends over 15 amino acids. Trimming took off 4 bases at V and 0 bases at J, with 11 bases between the two ends. Here the CDR3 DNA reads TGTGCCATCAGTGGAGGGATCTCTAGCACAGATACGCAGTATTTT. Translation gives CAISGGISSTDTQYF.

The chain recombines TRBV7-8 with TRBJ1-5; the match to TRBD1 covers 8 bases. J lost 7 bases, V lost 3 bases, and 5 bases had no gene match. The CDR3 extends over 14 amino acids. The germline V gene encodes CDR1 SGHVS and CDR2 FQNEAQ. CDR3 protein: CASSFTGGRQPQHF. The CDR3 nucleotides read TGTGCCAGCAGCTTTACAGGGGGAAGGCAGCCCCAGCATTTT.

This chain links TRBV28 with TRBJ2-1; 8 bases match TRBD1. J was trimmed by 4 bases and V by 2 bases; bases with no gene match: 1. The germline V gene encodes CDR1 MDHEN and CDR2 SYDVKM. The CDR3 extends over 14 amino acids. The CDR3 protein is CASSLTGGYNEQFF. The CDR3 DNA reads as TGTGCCAGCAGTTTAACAGGGGGATACAATGAGCAGTTCTTC. Based on the CDR3 plus reference TRBV28 and TRBJ2-1, the full variable domain is DVKVTQSSRYLVKRTGEKVFLECVQDMDHENMFWYRQDPGLGLRLIYFSYDVKMKEKGDIPEGYSVSREKKERFSLILESASTNQTSMYLCASSLTGGYNEQFFGPGTRLTVL.

This clone was observed a few times. The rearrangement links TRBV23-1 to TRBJ1-5, with D perhaps TRBD1 (5 bases). TRBV23-1 is an ORF, with its function uncertain. This CDR3 region has 13 residues. Deletions cut 3 bases from V and 4 bases from J, with 7 bases between. The CDR3 sequence: CASSQSGNQPQHF. The CDR3 region has the DNA TGCGCCAGCAGTCAGTCAGGGAATCAGCCCCAGCATTTT.

The chain is built from TRBV19 and TRBJ2-7; D possibly corresponds to TRBD2 (5 bases). With 5 bases removed from V and 0 bases from J, the gap between germline ends came to 17 bases. Germline lookup yields CDR1 LNHDA and CDR2 SQIVND (reference sequence). This CDR3 is 16 amino acids long. The CDR3 DNA reads as TGTGCCAGTAGTGAATCTAGCTTCGAGAGCTCCTACGAGCAGTACTTC. Translating gives CASSESSFESSYEQYF.